The sequence of this T cell receptor (beta chain) was determined in a study of shared clonotypes between healthy human individuals. Overall study findings and caveats: The generation probabilities recorded for non-shared clonotypes fell below those of clonotypes shared by all four donors. On the whole, naive subsets had larger estimated richness than memory subsets had. Rarefaction curves obtained for sorted subsets showed sequencing incomplete despite large depth.

The CD8 memory sample joined CD45RO+ cells and CCR7-negative CD45RA+ cells. Remarks on this clone: Its specificity is unknown.

V dropped 6 bases and J dropped 3 bases, with 11 bases sitting between them. CDR1 is SQVTM and CDR2 is ANQGSEA in the germline V gene. The CDR3 runs to 12 residues. Using immunoSEQ multiplex PCR, the repertoire was profiled, and TCRdb retains in-frame clones only, with some absent. The sample holds some 690,000 clones; about 90% are singletons and the top ten take roughly 36%. This chain uses TRBV29-1 with TRBJ1-1; D is undetermined. The sequenced material came from memory CD8+ T cells from PBMCs. Subset described: CD45RO+ cells pooled with CCR7-negative TemRA cells. The TCR comes from a man between 18 and 35 years old in good health. Some clones in this sample may be carry-over from other donors' samples. This chain's CDR3 is CSVRVTHTEAFF. The CDR3 DNA reads TGCAGCGTCCGAGTGACCCACACTGAAGCTTTCTTT.